These T cell receptor beta chains were read from a single sample in a study of shared clonotypes between healthy human individuals. Clones were sequenced by immunoSEQ multiplex PCR, and TCRdb holds only the in-frame ones, with some missing. The table records about 2.3 million clones, about 90% of them present only once. Sequenced input: naive CD4+ T cells from PBMCs. Receptors were obtained from a man between 18 and 35 years old in good health. Some clones in this sample may be carry-over from other donors' samples. Each CDR3 is given with its conserved first and last residue. The order of the fields is D gene, J gene, clone size, V gene, CDR3 protein, CDR3 DNA. A D gene is named only where the DNA matches it firmly. Size values are once, few and many counts, or a class for expanded clones, and some rows have none.

D: NA
J: TRBJ2-6
size: NA
V: TRBV10-3
CDR3: CATHHTGNSGANVLTF
DNA: TGTGCCACCCATCACACAGGTAACTCTGGGGCCAACGTCCTGACTTTC

D: TRBD2
J: TRBJ2-7
size: once
V: TRBV15
CDR3: CATTRVSLAGRAGEQYF
DNA: TGTGCCACCACCAGAGTTTCATTAGCGGGAAGGGCGGGCGAGCAGTACTTC

D: NA
J: TRBJ1-1
size: NA
V: TRBV2
CDR3: CASVSDVNTEAFF
DNA: TGTGCCAGCGTATCGGACGTGAACACTGAAGCTTTCTTT

D: TRBD2
J: TRBJ2-5
size: NA
V: TRBV7-9
CDR3: CASRYSGRGETQYF
DNA: TGTGCCAGCCGTTATAGCGGGAGAGGAGAGACCCAGTACTTC

D: NA
J: TRBJ1-1
size: NA
V: TRBV27
CDR3: CASSLFALRGVNTEAFF
DNA: TGTGCCAGCAGTTTATTCGCCCTACGGGGTGTGAACACTGAAGCTTTCTTT

D: TRBD1
J: TRBJ2-5
size: NA
V: TRBV11-2
CDR3: CASKVGQGGETQYF
DNA: TGTGCCAGCAAGGTGGGACAGGGGGGAGAGACCCAGTACTTC

D: TRBD2
J: TRBJ2-7
size: NA
V: TRBV7-2
CDR3: CASSLQISGGEQYF
DNA: TGTGCCAGCAGCTTGCAGATTTCGGGAGGCGAGCAGTACTTC

D: NA
J: TRBJ2-7
size: NA
V: TRBV9
CDR3: CASSPRPGKGYEQYF
DNA: TGTGCCAGCAGCCCCCGCCCAGGGAAGGGATACGAGCAGTACTTC

D: NA
J: TRBJ2-3
size: NA
V: TRBV7-3
CDR3: CASSLRLASTDTQYF
DNA: TGTGCCAGCAGCTTACGGCTAGCGAGCACAGATACGCAGTATTTT

D: NA
J: TRBJ2-3
size: NA
V: TRBV28
CDR3: CASTARTGTATDTQYF
DNA: TGTGCCAGCACCGCCCGCACCGGGACCGCCACAGATACGCAGTATTTT

D: TRBD2
J: TRBJ2-3
size: once
V: TRBV28
CDR3: CASSLDLAGVDTQYF
DNA: TGTGCCAGCAGTTTAGACCTAGCGGGAGTAGATACGCAGTATTTT

D: TRBD2
J: TRBJ2-1
size: once
V: TRBV7-2
CDR3: CASSLAASGSINEQFF
DNA: TGTGCCAGCAGCTTAGCTGCTAGCGGGAGTATCAATGAGCAGTTCTTC

D: TRBD2
J: TRBJ2-5
size: NA
V: TRBV7-2
CDR3: CASSGQLAGGMRETQYF
DNA: TGTGCCAGCAGCGGCCAACTAGCGGGAGGTATGCGGGAGACCCAGTACTTC

D: NA
J: TRBJ1-5
size: NA
V: TRBV6-5
CDR3: CASSLRAHQPQHF
DNA: TGTGCCAGCAGTTTGAGGGCCCATCAGCCCCAGCATTTT

D: TRBD1
J: TRBJ2-2
size: NA
V: TRBV11-1
CDR3: CASRDRENTGELFF
DNA: TGTGCCAGCCGGGACAGGGAGAACACCGGGGAGCTGTTTTTT

D: TRBD2
J: TRBJ2-3
size: NA
V: TRBV27
CDR3: CASTRTSGSSHTQYF
DNA: TGTGCCAGCACCAGGACTAGCGGGAGTAGTCATACGCAGTATTTT

D: NA
J: TRBJ2-1
size: few
V: TRBV2
CDR3: CASSEMGNEQFF
DNA: TGTGCCAGCAGTGAAATGGGGAATGAGCAGTTCTTC

D: NA
J: TRBJ1-4
size: NA
V: TRBV7-2
CDR3: CASSLGDSNEKLFF
DNA: TGTGCCAGCAGCTTAGGGGACTCAAATGAAAAACTGTTTTTT

D: NA
J: TRBJ2-6
size: NA
V: TRBV5-6
CDR3: CASSSDPGAGANVLTF
DNA: TGTGCCAGCAGCTCCGACCCAGGGGCTGGGGCCAACGTCCTGACTTTC

D: TRBD1
J: TRBJ1-1
size: NA
V: TRBV27
CDR3: CASRAYRGTEAFF
DNA: TGTGCCAGCAGAGCCTACAGGGGCACTGAAGCTTTCTTT

D: NA
J: TRBJ1-1
size: NA
V: TRBV2
CDR3: CASSEDRVNTEAFF
DNA: TGTGCCAGCAGTGAAGACAGGGTGAACACTGAAGCTTTCTTT

D: TRBD1
J: TRBJ1-4
size: NA
V: TRBV11-2
CDR3: CASSQGERRDEKLFF
DNA: TGTGCCAGCAGCCAGGGGGAAAGAAGAGATGAAAAACTGTTTTTT

D: NA
J: TRBJ1-2
size: NA
V: TRBV6-1
CDR3: CASSEARGTYGYTF
DNA: TGTGCCAGCAGTGAAGCGAGAGGGACCTATGGCTACACCTTC

D: TRBD2
J: TRBJ2-5
size: NA
V: TRBV15
CDR3: CATSRRLAGWGETQYF
DNA: TGTGCCACCAGCAGACGACTAGCGGGATGGGGAGAGACCCAGTACTTC

D: NA
J: TRBJ1-2
size: NA
V: TRBV28
CDR3: CASNDEGQGSYGYTF
DNA: TGTGCCAGCAACGATGAAGGGCAGGGGAGCTATGGCTACACCTTC

D: NA
J: TRBJ2-2
size: NA
V: TRBV7-2
CDR3: CASSFFMTSNTGELFF
DNA: TGTGCCAGCAGCTTTTTCATGACTTCGAACACCGGGGAGCTGTTTTTT

D: TRBD2
J: TRBJ2-3
size: once
V: TRBV9
CDR3: CASSAVAGVGDTQYF
DNA: TGTGCCAGCAGCGCAGTAGCGGGAGTCGGGGATACGCAGTATTTT

D: NA
J: TRBJ1-4
size: NA
V: TRBV9
CDR3: CASSPETGRFGLFF
DNA: TGTGCCAGCAGCCCCGAAACAGGGCGGTTTGGACTGTTTTTT

D: NA
J: TRBJ1-4
size: NA
V: TRBV2
CDR3: CASRAGGSNEKLFF
DNA: TGTGCCAGCAGAGCCGGAGGGTCTAATGAAAAACTGTTTTTT

D: NA
J: TRBJ1-2
size: NA
V: TRBV29-1
CDR3: CSVEGGDGYTF
DNA: TGCAGCGTTGAGGGAGGGGACGGCTACACCTTC

D: NA
J: TRBJ2-1
size: NA
V: TRBV5-1
CDR3: CASSPVDTSYNEQFF
DNA: TGCGCCAGCAGCCCGGTGGATACCTCCTACAATGAGCAGTTCTTC

D: NA
J: TRBJ1-6
size: NA
V: TRBV5-1
CDR3: CASSLGPSISSLHF
DNA: TGCGCCAGCAGCTTGGGCCCTTCTATTAGTTCCCTCCACTTT

D: NA
J: TRBJ1-3
size: NA
V: TRBV7-2
CDR3: CASSSQSSSGNTIYF
DNA: TGTGCCAGCAGCTCCCAGTCCTCGTCTGGAAACACCATATATTTT